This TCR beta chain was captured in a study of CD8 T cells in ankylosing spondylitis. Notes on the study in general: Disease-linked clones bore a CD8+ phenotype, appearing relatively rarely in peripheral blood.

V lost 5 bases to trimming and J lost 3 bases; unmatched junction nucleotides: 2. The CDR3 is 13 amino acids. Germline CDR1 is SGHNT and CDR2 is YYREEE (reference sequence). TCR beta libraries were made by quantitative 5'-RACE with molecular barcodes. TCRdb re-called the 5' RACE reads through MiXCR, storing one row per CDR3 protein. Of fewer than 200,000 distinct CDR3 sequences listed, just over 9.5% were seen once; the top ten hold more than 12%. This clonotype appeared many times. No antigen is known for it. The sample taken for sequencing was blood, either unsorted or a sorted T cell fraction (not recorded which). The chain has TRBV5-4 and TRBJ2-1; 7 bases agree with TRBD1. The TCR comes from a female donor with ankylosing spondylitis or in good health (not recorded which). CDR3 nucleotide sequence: TGTGCCAGCAGAAGGGACAGCTACAATGAGCAGTTCTTC. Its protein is CASRRDSYNEQFF. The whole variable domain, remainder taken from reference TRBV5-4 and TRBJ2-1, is ETGVTQSPTHLIKTRGQQVTLRCSSQSGHNTVSWYQQALGQGPQFIFQYYREEENGRGNFPPRFSGLQFPNYSSELNVNALELDDSALYLCASRRDSYNEQFFGPGTRLTVL.